Listed here are 30 T cell receptor beta chains from one sample, sequenced in a study of post-analysis software for immune sequencing data. Points from the study as a whole: Patients used several TRBV segments, including TRBV5-6, TRBV5-1 and TRBV20-1, more often than controls.

These TCRs are of unknown antigen specificity. Unique molecular identifiers were present in the TCR beta cDNA libraries. TCRdb ran MiXCR on the PCR reads and lists one entry per CDR3 protein. The sample holds about 820,000 distinct CDR3 sequences; roughly 58% are singletons and the top ten take roughly 4.4%. Sequenced material: blood. The receptor set was obtained from a girl aged 5 to 17 with multiple sclerosis.

J is TRBJ2-1 and V is TRBV12-3 or TRBV12-4; TRBD2 matches at 9 bases. The CDR3 is 17 residues long. J lost 1 base, V lost 5 bases, and 9 bases had no gene match. CDR3 sequence: CASSPWIAGASYNEQFF. DNA for the CDR3: TGTGCCAGCAGTCCATGGATAGCGGGAGCATCCTACAATGAGCAGTTCTTC.

The chain couples TRBV5-1 to TRBJ1-1; a weak D match, TRBD1 (5 bases). CDR3 length equals 15 residues. Looked up from germline, CDR1 is SGHRS and CDR2 is YFSETQ. The V gene lost 1 base and the J gene lost 2 bases, with 12 bases spanning the gap. The chain's CDR3 is CASSLLAGVNTEAFF. The CDR3 nucleotides read TGCGCCAGCAGCTTGTTGGCGGGGGTTAACACTGAAGCTTTCTTT. The whole variable domain, remainder taken from reference TRBV5-1 and TRBJ1-1, is KAGVTQTPRYLIKTRGQQVTLSCSPISGHRSVSWYQQTPGQGLQFLFEYFSETQRNKGNFPGRFSGRQFSNSRSEMNVSTLELGDSALYLCASSLLAGVNTEAFFGQGTRLTVV.

The genes are TRBV20-1 and TRBJ2-7, with D perhaps matching TRBD2 (5 bases). Germline loops: CDR1 DFQATT, CDR2 SNEGSKA (reference sequence). The CDR3 sequence is 13 residues long. Trimming took 3 bases from V and 3 from J, leaving 12 bases between them. For the CDR3, the DNA is TGCAGTGCTAGGGGCGGGCTGGTCTACGAGCAGTACTTC. This codes for CSARGGLVYEQYF.

CDR3: CASSSVGGPRGFF. In DNA form, the CDR3 reads TGTGCCAGCAGTTCGGTGGGAGGGCCTAGGGGGTTCTTC. The chain has TRBV28 and TRBJ2-1, with 7 bases aligning to TRBD2. In germline, CDR1 is MDHEN, CDR2 SYDVKM. After removal of 4 bases from V and 15 bases from J, the junction contained 12 bases not matched to a gene. CDR3 length: 13 residues.

V is TRBV14 and J is TRBJ2-7, with 7 bases matching TRBD2. The CDR3 extends over 16 amino acids. Unmatched junction bases numbered 13, after V lost 4 bases and J lost 4 bases. Per germline, CDR1 SGHDN and CDR2 FVKESK. In DNA, the CDR3 is TGTGCCAGCAGCCGCCTAACGCGGGGGAAGATTTACGAGCAGTACTTC. Amino acids: CASSRLTRGKIYEQYF.

The V call is TRBV6-1, the J call TRBJ2-5; D is unresolved. The CDR3 contains 12 residues. Germline loops: CDR1 MNHNS, CDR2 SASEGT. The ends were cut back, 5 bases at V and 5 bases at J, with 9 bases in the middle. In DNA, the CDR3 is TGTGCCAGCAGTACCCTGGGGGAGACCCAGTACTTC. This gives the protein CASSTLGETQYF.

This sequence joins TRBV7-9 and TRBJ1-2, with D perhaps matching TRBD1 (6 bases). The CDR3 spans 15 residues. Germline CDR1 SEHNR, CDR2 FQNEAQ (reference sequence). V was clipped by 5 bases and J by 4 bases, with 17 bases between them. The CDR3 DNA is TGTGCCAGCAGCCCATCCAGGGGAACCCTCTATGGCTACACCTTC. Its protein is CASSPSRGTLYGYTF.

The CDR3: CSARVGTDRSSPQHF. The CDR3 nucleotides are TGCAGTGCTAGAGTGGGAACAGATAGGTCGTCGCCCCAGCATTTT. The chain recombines TRBV20-1 with TRBJ1-5; D remains ambiguous. CDR1 and CDR2 from the germline V gene are DFQATT and SNEGSKA (reference sequence). The CDR3 runs to 15 residues. V dropped 1 base and J dropped 9 bases, with 19 bases sitting between them.

The table lists this clonotype with a few counts. The CDR3 DNA is TGCGCCAGCAGCTTAGGCAGTGGGGGCACAGATACGCAGTATTTT. Encoded protein: CASSLGSGGTDTQYF. V is TRBV5-1 and J is TRBJ2-3; D not resolved. Germline V gives CDR1 SGHRS, CDR2 YFSETQ. With 2 bases removed from V and 1 base from J, the gap between germline ends came to 11 bases. This CDR3 spans 15 amino acids. Based on the CDR3 plus reference TRBV5-1 and TRBJ2-3, the full variable domain is KAGVTQTPRYLIKTRGQQVTLSCSPISGHRSVSWYQQTPGQGLQFLFEYFSETQRNKGNFPGRFSGRQFSNSRSEMNVSTLELGDSALYLCASSLGSGGTDTQYFGPGTRLTVL.

The chain combines TRBV3-1 with TRBJ2-1; 12 nucleotides line up with TRBD2. Per germline, CDR1 LGHDT and CDR2 YNNKEL (reference sequence). This CDR3 is 14 amino acids long. The ends lost 5 bases at V and 6 bases at J; junction bases unmatched: 2. The CDR3 DNA is TGTGCCAGCAGCACTAGCGGGGGGTCCAATGAGCAGTTCTTC. Its translation: CASSTSGGSNEQFF.

The V call is TRBV20-1, the J call TRBJ2-1; maybe TRBD2 (5 bases). The germline V gene has CDR1 DFQATT and CDR2 SNEGSKA (reference sequence). Trimming shortened V by 0 bases and J by 4 bases, and 16 bases separated the two germline ends. CDR3 length equals 16 residues. The CDR3 reads CSARDVGNTRYNEQFF. The CDR3 region has the DNA TGCAGTGCTAGAGATGTCGGGAACACACGATACAATGAGCAGTTCTTC.

In this sample, this clonotype turned up a few times. The chain employs TRBV6-1 and TRBJ1-2; no clear D. Germline values: CDR1 MNHNS, CDR2 SASEGT. The CDR3 length is 13 residues. V was shortened by 8 bases and J by 5 bases, with 15 bases between the two germline ends. CDR3 bases: TGTGCCAGCGAAGGAAGTACCTCTTATGGCTACACCTTC. Amino acid sequence: CASEGSTSYGYTF.

J is TRBJ1-2 and V is TRBV7-8; D unclear. The V and J ends lost 1 base and 7 bases respectively, with 16 bases between them. Per the germline V gene, CDR1 is SGHVS and CDR2 is FQNEAQ. The CDR3 has 15 residues. The CDR3 DNA sequence: TGTGCCAGCAGCTTAGGGTTGGCGGGGAGTAGTGGCTACACCTTC. Protein product: CASSLGLAGSSGYTF.

This clonotype was seen only once. The chain joins TRBV12-5 to TRBJ2-2; D call uncertain. CDR3 size: 14 residues. In germline, CDR1 is LGHNT, CDR2 FRNRAP. Trimming shortened V by 6 bases and J by 7 bases, and 15 bases separated the two germline ends. The CDR3 sequence is CASGRPDGDGELFF. In DNA form, the CDR3 reads TGTGCTAGTGGACGCCCGGATGGGGACGGGGAGCTGTTTTTT.

The chain recombines TRBV4-1 with TRBJ2-5; D is ambiguous. The V gene's germline CDR1 is MGHRA and CDR2 YSYEKL. The CDR3 is 14 residues long. V shed 3 bases and J shed 5 bases, with 13 bases lying between them. The CDR3: CASSHIGQVETQYF. DNA of the CDR3: TGCGCCAGCAGCCATATCGGGCAGGTTGAGACCCAGTACTTC.

The J gene is TRBJ1-2, the V gene TRBV5-1; 7 bases are shared with TRBD1. V dropped 4 bases and J dropped 7; count of bases not matched to a gene: 13. Germline CDR1 reads SGHRS; CDR2 reads YFSETQ. The CDR3 is made up of 15 amino acids. CDR3 coding DNA: TGCGCCAGCAGCCATTGGACAGGAGAAGGGATTGGCTACACCTTC. This sequence encodes CASSHWTGEGIGYTF.

This clonotype occurred a few times. The V call is TRBV20-1, the J call TRBJ2-3, with TRBD1 as a possible D gene (6 bases). Germline V gene lookup returns CDR1 DFQATT and CDR2 SNEGSKA (reference sequence). The CDR3 extends over 14 amino acids. The ends were cut back, 6 bases at V and 4 bases at J, with 17 bases in the middle. Written as DNA, the CDR3 is TGCAGTGCCAGGCGGACAGAGTTTTCAGATACGCAGTATTTT. Translating gives CSARRTEFSDTQYF.

The chain combines TRBV7-9 with TRBJ2-5; D unclear. The germline V gene encodes CDR1 SEHNR and CDR2 FQNEAQ (reference sequence). Trimming took off 0 bases at V and 0 bases at J, with 5 bases between the two ends. The CDR3 is 14 residues long. CDR3 in DNA: TGTGCCAGCAGCTTAGCGGCCAACCAAGAGACCCAGTACTTC. Its translation: CASSLAANQETQYF.

The chain has TRBV4-1 and TRBJ2-7; 10 bases fit TRBD2. J was trimmed by 1 base and V by 0 bases; bases with no gene match: 9. The CDR3 spans 18 residues. Germline V gene lookup returns CDR1 MGHRA and CDR2 YSYEKL. CDR3 bases: TGCGCCAGCAGCCAAGATCGACTAGCGGGCACATCGTCCTACGAGCAGTACTTC. This encodes CASSQDRLAGTSSYEQYF.

This clonotype was seen a few times. The chain couples TRBV12-3 or TRBV12-4 to TRBJ2-3; tentative D call: TRBD2 (5 bases). V lost 5 bases and J lost 2, with 11 bases in between. The CDR3 is 14 residues long. For the CDR3, the DNA is TGTGCCAGCAGTCGGGATTCAGCCACAGATACGCAGTATTTT. Translation gives CASSRDSATDTQYF.

The V gene is TRBV2, the J gene TRBJ1-2; D unresolved. CDR1 and CDR2 (germline): SNHLY, FYNNEI. The CDR3 contains 13 residues. V shed 5 bases and J shed 4 bases, with 11 bases lying between them. CDR3: CASSFDGLYGYTF. CDR3 DNA: TGTGCCAGCAGTTTCGACGGACTCTATGGCTACACCTTC.

The CDR3 sequence: CASSYGYSGRETYNEQYF. The CDR3 nucleotides are TGTGCCAGCAGTTACGGATACAGCGGGAGAGAGACCTACAATGAGCAGTACTTC. The chain carries TRBV6-5 and TRBJ2-1; 8 bases map to TRBD2. The J call may be in error: the DNA end matches TRBJ2-7 better. Germline V gene sequence: CDR1 MNHEY, CDR2 SVGAGI. The CDR3 contains 18 residues.

The rearrangement links TRBV20-1 to TRBJ2-4; D remains ambiguous. The DNA end is more similar to TRBJ2-7, so the J call may be wrong. This CDR3 is built from 14 residues. Looked up from germline, CDR1 is DFQATT and CDR2 is SNEGSKA (reference sequence). CDR3 DNA: TGCAGTGCTAGAGATCCGCGCTGCACCAACGAGCAGTACTTC. This encodes CSARDPRCTNEQYF.

This clonotype was seen a handful of times. This chain uses TRBV20-1 with TRBJ2-1; 8 bases are shared with TRBD2. V shed 4 bases, J shed 4 bases, and the junction held 9 bases outside the gene matches. Germline CDR1 DFQATT, CDR2 SNEGSKA (reference sequence). This CDR3 is built from 15 residues. CDR3 DNA: TGCAGTGCTACCGTCAGCGGGAGCCGTTACAATGAGCAGTTCTTC. Amino acid sequence: CSATVSGSRYNEQFF.

The chain carries TRBV5-1 and TRBJ2-5; the D is unclear. Judging by the DNA end, TRBJ2-7 fits better; the J call may be wrong. The CDR3 sequence is 14 residues long. CDR1 SGHRS and CDR2 YFSETQ come from the germline V gene. CDR3 bases: TGCGCCAGCAGCTTTGCTAGTCGGGCCGCCGAGCAGTACTTC. It codes for CASSFASRAAEQYF.

This chain connects TRBV6-6 to TRBJ2-7; the match to TRBD2 covers 7 bases. Unmatched junction bases numbered 6, after V lost 0 bases and J lost 4 bases. Germline CDR1 and CDR2: MNHNY and SVGAGI (reference sequence). The CDR3 spans 15 residues. CDR3 DNA sequence: TGTGCCAGCAGTTACTCTGCTAGCGGAGTATACGAGCAGTACTTC. The encoded protein is CASSYSASGVYEQYF.

This chain links TRBV15 with TRBJ2-5, with D uncertain. Germline loops: CDR1 LNHNV, CDR2 YYDKDF (reference sequence). The V end lost 6 bases, the J end lost 3 bases, and 8 bases lay between the germline ends. This CDR3 contains 12 residues. CDR3 sequence reads: CATRTEKETQYF. CDR3 in DNA: TGTGCCACCAGGACGGAAAAAGAGACCCAGTACTTC.

The rearrangement links TRBV20-1 to TRBJ2-1, with 7 bases identical to TRBD2. V shed 5 bases and J 7 bases; nucleotides not matched to a gene: 11. This CDR3 is 14 amino acids long. Germline loops: CDR1 DFQATT, CDR2 SNEGSKA (reference sequence). This chain's CDR3 is CSAPRPGGGNEQFF. Written as DNA, the CDR3 is TGCAGTGCTCCCCGACCCGGCGGGGGTAATGAGCAGTTCTTC.

This clonotype has a handful of counts. This chain connects TRBV5-1 to TRBJ2-7; unclear D gene. Trimming cost V 2 bases and J 6 bases, with 15 bases left between them. This CDR3 is 14 amino acids long. Germline V gene lookup returns CDR1 SGHRS and CDR2 YFSETQ. The CDR3, as DNA: TGCGCCAGCAGCTTTCAAGGGTCCCCCGGCGAGCAGTACTTC. It encodes CASSFQGSPGEQYF.

In this sample, this clonotype turned up a few times. The chain employs TRBV25-1 and TRBJ2-5, with a tentative D call TRBD2 (5 bases). The CDR3 sequence is 16 residues long. Trimming stripped 3 bases from V and 1 base from J, with 15 bases between. In germline, CDR1 is MGHDK, CDR2 SYGVNS. Here the CDR3 DNA reads TGTGCCAGCAGTGAGACTACTTTGAGGGCCCAAGAGACCCAGTACTTC. It translates to CASSETTLRAQETQYF.